This TCR beta chain was obtained from a study of blood T cell repertoires in COVID-19. Study summary: Donors in the United States, Italy and Spain gave samples during acute or convalescent COVID-19. PBMCs, B-cell-depleted T cells, or T cells were the source of the cDNA or gDNA that made up the material.

CDR1 and CDR2 (germline): LGHNA, YNFKEQ. The length of the CDR3 is 12 residues. Per the original methods: How many nucleated cells were present was estimated from reference gene primer amplification. TCRdb keeps only in-frame clones here, not all; method: immunoSEQ multiplex PCR. V and J calls and clone size are as listed in that table; D and trimming were resolved from the DNA. The table has about 180,000 clones, roughly 84% seen once; the top ten hold roughly a tenth. The rearrangement uses TRBV4-2 and TRBJ2-7, with 12 nucleotides matching TRBD2. This sequence was found in a woman older than 75 with active or convalescent COVID-19. The sequenced sample was peripheral blood. The CDR3 is CASGTSGYEQYF. The DNA of the CDR3 is TGTGCTAGCGGGACTAGCGGGTACGAGCAGTACTTC.